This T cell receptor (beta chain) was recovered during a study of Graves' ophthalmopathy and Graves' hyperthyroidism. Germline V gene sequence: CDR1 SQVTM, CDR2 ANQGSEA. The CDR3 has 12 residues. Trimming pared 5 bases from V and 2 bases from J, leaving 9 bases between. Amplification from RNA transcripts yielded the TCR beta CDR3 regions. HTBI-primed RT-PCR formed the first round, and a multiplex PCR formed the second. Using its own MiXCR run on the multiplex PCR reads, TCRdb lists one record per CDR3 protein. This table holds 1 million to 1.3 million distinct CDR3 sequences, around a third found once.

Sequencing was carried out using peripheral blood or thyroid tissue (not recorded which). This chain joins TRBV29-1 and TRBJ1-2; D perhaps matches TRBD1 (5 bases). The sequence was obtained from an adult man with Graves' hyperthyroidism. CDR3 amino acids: CSVFDRNYGYTF. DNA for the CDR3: TGCAGCGTTTTTGACAGAAACTATGGCTACACCTTC.